The source of this T cell receptor beta chain is a study of early T cells in non-severe SARS-CoV-2 infection. At the level of the study: Chains were unpaired, as sequencing was done on bulk RNA from unsorted whole blood.

This clonotype came up once. This CDR3 spans 13 amino acids. The V and J ends lost 6 bases and 4 bases respectively, with 12 bases between them. Germline V CDR1 and CDR2: LNHDA, SQIVND (reference sequence). TCRdb fed the 5' RACE reads into MiXCR, producing one record per CDR3 protein. There are approximately 83,000 distinct CDR3 sequences in the sample; around 15% occur only once, and around 3% lies in the top ten. Sequenced: whole blood. The chain has TRBV19 and TRBJ1-2, with D tentatively TRBD1 (5 bases). The sequence came from an adult who was a healthcare worker with PCR-confirmed SARS-CoV-2 infection or an uninfected control (not recorded which). The CDR3 nucleotides are TGTGCCAGTAGCTTTGGAGGGGTCTATGGCTACACCTTC. It is translated as CASSFGGVYGYTF.